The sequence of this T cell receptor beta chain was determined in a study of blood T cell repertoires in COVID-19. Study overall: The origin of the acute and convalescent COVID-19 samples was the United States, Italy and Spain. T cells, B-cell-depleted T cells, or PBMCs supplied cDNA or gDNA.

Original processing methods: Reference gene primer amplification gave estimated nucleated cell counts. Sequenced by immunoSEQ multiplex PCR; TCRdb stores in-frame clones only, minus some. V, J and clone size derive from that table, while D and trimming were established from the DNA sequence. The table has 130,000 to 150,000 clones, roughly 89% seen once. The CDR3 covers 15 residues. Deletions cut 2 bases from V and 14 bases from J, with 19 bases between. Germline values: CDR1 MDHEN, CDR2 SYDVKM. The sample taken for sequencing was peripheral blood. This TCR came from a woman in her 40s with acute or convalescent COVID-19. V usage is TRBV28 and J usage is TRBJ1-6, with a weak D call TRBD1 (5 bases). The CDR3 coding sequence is TGTGCCAGCAGTTTAAACCCGGCAAGGGGAGGGTCCCTCCACTTT. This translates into CASSLNPARGGSLHF.